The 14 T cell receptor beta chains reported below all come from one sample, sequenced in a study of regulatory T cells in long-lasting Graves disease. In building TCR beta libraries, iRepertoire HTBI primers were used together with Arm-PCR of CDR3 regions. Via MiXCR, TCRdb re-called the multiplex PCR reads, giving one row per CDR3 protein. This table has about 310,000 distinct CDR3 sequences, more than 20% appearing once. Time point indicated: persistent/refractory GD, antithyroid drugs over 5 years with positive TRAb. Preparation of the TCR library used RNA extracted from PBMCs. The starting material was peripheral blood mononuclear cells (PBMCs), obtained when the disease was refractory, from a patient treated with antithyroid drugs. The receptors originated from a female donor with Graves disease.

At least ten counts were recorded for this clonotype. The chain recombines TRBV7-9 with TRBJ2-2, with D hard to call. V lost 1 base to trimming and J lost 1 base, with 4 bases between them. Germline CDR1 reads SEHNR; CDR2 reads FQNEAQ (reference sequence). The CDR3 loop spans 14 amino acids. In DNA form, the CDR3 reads TGTGCCAGCAGCTTAGGACAGAACACCGGGGAGCTGTTTTTT. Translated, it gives CASSLGQNTGELFF.

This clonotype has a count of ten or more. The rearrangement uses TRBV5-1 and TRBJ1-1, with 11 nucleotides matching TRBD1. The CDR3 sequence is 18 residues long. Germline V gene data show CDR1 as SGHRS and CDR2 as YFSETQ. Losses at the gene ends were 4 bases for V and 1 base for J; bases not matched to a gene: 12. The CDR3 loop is CASSRWTGGAGRNTEAFF. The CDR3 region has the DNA TGCGCCAGCAGCAGGTGGACAGGGGGCGCCGGAAGGAACACTGAAGCTTTCTTT.

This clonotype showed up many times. CDR3 region: CASSLSWRTGVNQPQHF. As DNA, the CDR3 is TGTGCCAGCAGTTTGAGTTGGAGGACAGGGGTCAATCAGCCCCAGCATTTT. This chain joins TRBV28 and TRBJ1-5; 9 positions match TRBD1. In germline, CDR1 is MDHEN, CDR2 SYDVKM. The CDR3 extends over 17 amino acids. The V gene end was trimmed by 3 bases and the J gene end by 3 bases; junction bases not matched to a gene: 9.

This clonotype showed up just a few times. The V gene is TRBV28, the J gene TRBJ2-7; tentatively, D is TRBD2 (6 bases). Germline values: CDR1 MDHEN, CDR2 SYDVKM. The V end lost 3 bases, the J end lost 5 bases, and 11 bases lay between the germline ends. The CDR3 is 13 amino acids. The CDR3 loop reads CASSFGWGDEQYF. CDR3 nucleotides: TGTGCCAGCAGTTTTGGTTGGGGGGACGAGCAGTACTTC. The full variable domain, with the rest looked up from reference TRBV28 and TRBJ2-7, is DVKVTQSSRYLVKRTGEKVFLECVQDMDHENMFWYRQDPGLGLRLIYFSYDVKMKEKGDIPEGYSVSREKKERFSLILESASTNQTSMYLCASSFGWGDEQYFGPGTRLTVT.

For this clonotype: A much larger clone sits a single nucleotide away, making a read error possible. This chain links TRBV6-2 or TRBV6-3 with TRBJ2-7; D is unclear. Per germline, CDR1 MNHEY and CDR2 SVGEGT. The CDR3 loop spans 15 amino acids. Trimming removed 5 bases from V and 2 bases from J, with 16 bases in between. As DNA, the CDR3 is TGTGCCAGCAGTGAGTTTGGCGGCAGCCCCTACGAGCAGTACTTC. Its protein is CASSEFGGSPYEQYF.

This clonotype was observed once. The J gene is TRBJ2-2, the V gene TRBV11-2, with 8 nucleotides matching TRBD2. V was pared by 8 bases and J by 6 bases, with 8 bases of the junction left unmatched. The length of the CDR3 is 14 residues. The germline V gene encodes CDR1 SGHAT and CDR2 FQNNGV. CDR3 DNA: TGTGCCAGCCGGGAGGGGGGAATTGCCGGGGAGCTGTTTTTT. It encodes CASREGGIAGELFF.

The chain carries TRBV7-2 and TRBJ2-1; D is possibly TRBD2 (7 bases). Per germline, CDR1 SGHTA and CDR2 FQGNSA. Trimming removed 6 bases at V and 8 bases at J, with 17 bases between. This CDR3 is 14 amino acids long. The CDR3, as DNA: TGTGCCAGCAGGGCGGGCGCGGGGGCCGATGAGCAGTTCTTC. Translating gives CASRAGAGADEQFF.

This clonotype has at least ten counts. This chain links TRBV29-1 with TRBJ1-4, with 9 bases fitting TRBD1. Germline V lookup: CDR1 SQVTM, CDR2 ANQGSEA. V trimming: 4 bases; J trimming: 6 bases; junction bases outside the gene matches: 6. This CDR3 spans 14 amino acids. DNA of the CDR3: TGCAGCGTTGGATCCACAGGGGGCGATGAAAAACTGTTTTTT. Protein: CSVGSTGGDEKLFF.

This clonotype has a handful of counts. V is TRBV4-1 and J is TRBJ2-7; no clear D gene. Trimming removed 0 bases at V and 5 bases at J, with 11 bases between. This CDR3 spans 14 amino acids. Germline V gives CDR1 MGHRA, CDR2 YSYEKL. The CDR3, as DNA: TGCGCCAGCAGCCAAGAAGCCCGTTGGGACGAGCAGTACTTC. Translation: CASSQEARWDEQYF.

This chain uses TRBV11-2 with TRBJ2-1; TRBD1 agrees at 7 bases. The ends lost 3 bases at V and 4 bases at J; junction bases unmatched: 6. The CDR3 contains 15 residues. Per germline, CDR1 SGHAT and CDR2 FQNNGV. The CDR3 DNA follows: TGTGCCAGCAGCTTTCCCGGGACAGATTACAATGAGCAGTTCTTC. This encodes CASSFPGTDYNEQFF.

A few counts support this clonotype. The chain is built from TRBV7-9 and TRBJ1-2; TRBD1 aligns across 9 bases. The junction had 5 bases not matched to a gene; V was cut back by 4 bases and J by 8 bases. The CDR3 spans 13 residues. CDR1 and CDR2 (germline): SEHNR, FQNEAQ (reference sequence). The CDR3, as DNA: TGTGCCAGCAGCTCCCTGACAGGGGGAGGCTACACCTTC. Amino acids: CASSSLTGGGYTF. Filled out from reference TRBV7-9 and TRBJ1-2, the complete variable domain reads DTGVSQNPRHKITKRGQNVTFRCDPISEHNRLYWYRQTLGQGPEFLTYFQNEAQLEKSRLLSDRFSAERPKGSFSTLEIQRTEQGDSAMYLCASSSLTGGGYTFGSGTRLTVV.

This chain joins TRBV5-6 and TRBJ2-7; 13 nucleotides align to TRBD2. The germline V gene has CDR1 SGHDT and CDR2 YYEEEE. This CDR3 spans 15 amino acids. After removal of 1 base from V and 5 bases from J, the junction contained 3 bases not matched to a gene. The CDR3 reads CASSLSGLAGDEQYF. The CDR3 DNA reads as TGTGCCAGCAGCTTGAGCGGACTAGCGGGAGACGAGCAGTACTTC.

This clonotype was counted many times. The CDR3 region has the DNA TGTGCCAGCAGCTTAGGGGTGGGACTACCAACCGGGGAGCTGTTTTTT. The encoded protein is CASSLGVGLPTGELFF. V and J are TRBV11-3 and TRBJ2-2; TRBD2 matches at 7 bases. CDR3 length: 16 residues. J was trimmed by 5 bases and V by 1 base; bases with no gene match: 7. In germline, CDR1 is SGHNT, CDR2 YENEEA.

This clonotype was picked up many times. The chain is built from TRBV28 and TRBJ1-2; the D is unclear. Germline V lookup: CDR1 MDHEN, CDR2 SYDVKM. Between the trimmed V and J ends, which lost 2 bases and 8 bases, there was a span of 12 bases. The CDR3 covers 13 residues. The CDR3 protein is CASSLSPAPGYTF. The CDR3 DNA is TGTGCCAGCAGTTTAAGCCCCGCACCCGGCTACACCTTC.